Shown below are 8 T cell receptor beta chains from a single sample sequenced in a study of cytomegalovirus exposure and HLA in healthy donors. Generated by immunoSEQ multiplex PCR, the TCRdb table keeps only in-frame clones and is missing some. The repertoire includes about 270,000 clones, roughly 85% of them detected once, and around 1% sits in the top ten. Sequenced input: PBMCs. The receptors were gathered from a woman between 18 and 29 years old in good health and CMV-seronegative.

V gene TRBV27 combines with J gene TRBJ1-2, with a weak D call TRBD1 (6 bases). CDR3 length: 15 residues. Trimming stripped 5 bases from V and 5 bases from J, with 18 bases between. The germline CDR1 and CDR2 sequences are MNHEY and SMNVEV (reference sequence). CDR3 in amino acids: CASSPLGGLTYGYTF. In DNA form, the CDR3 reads TGTGCCAGCAGTCCCCTCGGGGGGCTCACTTATGGCTACACCTTC.

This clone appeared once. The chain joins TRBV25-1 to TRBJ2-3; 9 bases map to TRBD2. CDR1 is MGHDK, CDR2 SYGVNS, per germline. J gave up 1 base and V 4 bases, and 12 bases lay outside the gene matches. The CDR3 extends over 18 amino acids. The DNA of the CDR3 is TGTGCCAGCAGTGCCCCCGTCCATAGCGGGGGTCGCACAGATACGCAGTATTTT. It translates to CASSAPVHSGGRTDTQYF.

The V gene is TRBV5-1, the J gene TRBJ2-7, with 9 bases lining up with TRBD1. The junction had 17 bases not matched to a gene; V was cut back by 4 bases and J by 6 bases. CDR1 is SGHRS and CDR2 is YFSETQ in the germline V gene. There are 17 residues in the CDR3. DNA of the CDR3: TGCGCCAGCAGCCCAGGGGGGTTCCGGGACAGGGTTTTCGAGCAGTACTTC. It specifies CASSPGGFRDRVFEQYF.

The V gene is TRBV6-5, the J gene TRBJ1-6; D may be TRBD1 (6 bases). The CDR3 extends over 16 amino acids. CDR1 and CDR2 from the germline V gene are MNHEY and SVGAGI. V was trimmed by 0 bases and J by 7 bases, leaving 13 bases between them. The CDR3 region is CASSYSITGWNSPLHF. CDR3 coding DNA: TGTGCCAGCAGTTACTCGATCACAGGGTGGAATTCACCCCTCCACTTT.

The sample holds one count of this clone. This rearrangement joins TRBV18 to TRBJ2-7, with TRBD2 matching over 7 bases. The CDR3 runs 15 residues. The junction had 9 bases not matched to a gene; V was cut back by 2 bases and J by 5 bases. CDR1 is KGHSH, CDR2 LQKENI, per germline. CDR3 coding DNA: TGTGCCAGCTCACCAAGGGCGGGGGAACTACACGAGCAGTACTTC. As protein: CASSPRAGELHEQYF.

The CDR3 is CASSSGTGIMRSGYTF. CDR3 bases: TGTGCCAGCAGCTCCGGGACAGGGATAATGCGTTCCGGCTACACCTTC. This rearrangement joins TRBV5-5 to TRBJ1-2; 9 nucleotides align to TRBD1. Germline loops: CDR1 SGHKS, CDR2 YYEKEE (reference sequence). CDR3 length: 16 residues. After removal of 3 bases from V and 8 bases from J, the junction contained 14 bases not matched to a gene.

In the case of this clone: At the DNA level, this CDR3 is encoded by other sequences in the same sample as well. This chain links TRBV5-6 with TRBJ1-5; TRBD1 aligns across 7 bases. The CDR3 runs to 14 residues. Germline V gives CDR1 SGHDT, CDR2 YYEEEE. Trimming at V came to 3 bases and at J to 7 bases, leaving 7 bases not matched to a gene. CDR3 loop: CASSSGGGGQPQHF. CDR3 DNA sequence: TGTGCCAGCAGCTCTGGAGGGGGCGGACAGCCCCAGCATTTT.

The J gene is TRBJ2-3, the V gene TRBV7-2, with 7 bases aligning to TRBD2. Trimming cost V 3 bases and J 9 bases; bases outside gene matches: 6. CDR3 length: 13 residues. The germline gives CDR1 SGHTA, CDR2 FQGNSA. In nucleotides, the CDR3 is TGTGCCAGCAGCTTCTTGGGGGAGGGGACGCAGTATTTT. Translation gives CASSFLGEGTQYF.